The next 21 T cell receptor beta chains were all read from a single sample in a study of OX40 agonist ivuxolimab in advanced cancers. Libraries were made using the immunoSEQ multiplex PCR assay. In its TCRdb copy, this immuneACCESS table keeps in-frame sequences only and misses some clones. Where compared with another copy, unresolved V genes explain less than half of these, and the others have no known cause. The sample table records approximately 74,000 clones; about 90% of these occur just once. Under 7.5% of the sample lies in the top ten. The source material was CD4+ or CD8+ T cells sorted from blood, sampled in a trial of the OX40 agonist ivuxolimab. These receptor sequences come from an adult with an advanced solid tumor such as melanoma, head and neck, liver or kidney cancer.

The CDR3 region is CASSGMTSFYEQYF. In DNA form, the CDR3 reads TGTGCCAGCAGTGGAATGACTAGTTTCTACGAGCAGTACTTC. V gene TRBV25-1 combines with J gene TRBJ2-7; tentative D call: TRBD2 (6 bases). The CDR3 spans 14 residues. Germline assignment: CDR1 MGHDK and CDR2 SYGVNS. Trimming removed 4 bases at V and 3 bases at J, with 13 bases between.

This clone was counted once. The chain has TRBV20-1 and TRBJ2-1; D unresolved. Per the germline V gene, CDR1 is DFQATT and CDR2 is SNEGSKA (reference sequence). Trimming removed 6 bases from V and 7 bases from J, with 10 bases in between. The CDR3 totals 11 residues. The CDR3: CSARPGNEQFF. As DNA, the CDR3 is TGCAGTGCGCGTCCGGGTAATGAGCAGTTCTTC.

This sequence joins TRBV7-9 and TRBJ1-2; the D is unclear. The CDR3 is 14 residues long. V was cut by 5 bases and J by 3 bases, with 13 bases left in between. CDR1 and CDR2 (germline): SEHNR, FQNEAQ (reference sequence). CDR3 sequence reads: CASSPIADYYGYTF. DNA for the CDR3: TGTGCCAGCAGCCCAATCGCAGATTACTATGGCTACACCTTC. The variable domain in full, with the rest retrieved from reference TRBV7-9 and TRBJ1-2, is DTGVSQNPRHKITKRGQNVTFRCDPISEHNRLYWYRQTLGQGPEFLTYFQNEAQLEKSRLLSDRFSAERPKGSFSTLEIQRTEQGDSAMYLCASSPIADYYGYTFGSGTRLTVV.

The chain links TRBV7-6 to TRBJ2-6, with a possible D match to TRBD1 (6 bases). Trimming pared 5 bases from V and 0 bases from J, leaving 14 bases between. The CDR3 spans 17 residues. Germline CDR1 is SGHVS and CDR2 is FNYEAQ. CDR3 loop: CASSPGATGSGANVLTF. CDR3 in DNA: TGTGCCAGCAGCCCAGGGGCCACCGGCTCTGGGGCCAACGTCCTGACTTTC.

CDR3 loop: CASSLNQGGTDTQYF. The CDR3 nucleotides read TGTGCCAGCAGTTTAAACCAGGGAGGTACAGATACGCAGTATTTT. The genes are TRBV27 and TRBJ2-3; a possible D gene is TRBD2 (6 bases). CDR1 is MNHEY and CDR2 is SMNVEV in the germline V gene (reference sequence). The CDR3 covers 15 residues. The V gene lost 2 bases and the J gene lost 3 bases, with 12 bases spanning the gap.

The chain joins TRBV21-1 to TRBJ1-4. TRBV21-1 is tagged as a pseudogene. This CDR3 spans 14 amino acids. Here the CDR3 reads CASRTTGPDEKLFF. CDR3 bases: TGTGCCAGCAGGACTACAGGACCAGATGAAAAACTGTTTTTT.

The V and J genes are TRBV28 and TRBJ2-1; a weak D match, TRBD2 (6 bases). The CDR3 loop spans 12 amino acids. Germline V gene sequence: CDR1 MDHEN, CDR2 SYDVKM. V was cut by 7 bases and J by 11 bases, with 15 bases left in between. The CDR3 DNA reads TGTGCCAGCACCCCACCCCGGGGGAAGCAGTTCTTC. Translated, it gives CASTPPRGKQFF.

The chain links TRBV7-9 to TRBJ2-1, with D maybe TRBD2 (6 bases). Germline CDR1 and CDR2: SEHNR and FQNEAQ (reference sequence). The CDR3 loop spans 14 amino acids. Trimming pared 8 bases from V and 5 bases from J, leaving 16 bases between. In nucleotides, the CDR3 is TGTGCCAGCCGGGGGTTGATATCTGACAATGAGCAGTTCTTC. Translating it yields CASRGLISDNEQFF.

This sequence joins TRBV7-2 and TRBJ2-7, with D perhaps assigned TRBD1 or TRBD2 (5 bases each). The V end lost 5 bases, the J end lost 0 bases, and 14 bases lay between the germline ends. The CDR3 runs 15 residues. Germline CDR1 and CDR2: SGHTA and FQGNSA. CDR3 sequence (DNA): TGTGCCAGCAGCGCTTTATGGGGGAGCTCCTACGAGCAGTACTTC. Protein product: CASSALWGSSYEQYF.

The chain is built from TRBV7-9 and TRBJ2-1; D might be TRBD1 (6 bases). CDR1 SEHNR and CDR2 FQNEAQ come from the germline V gene (reference sequence). Trimming took 0 bases from V and 10 from J, leaving 10 bases between them. The CDR3 extends over 13 amino acids. CDR3 region: CASSLAGAVEQFF. For the CDR3, the DNA is TGTGCCAGCAGCTTAGCGGGGGCAGTCGAGCAGTTCTTC.

The chain employs TRBV5-1 and TRBJ2-1; 11 nucleotides line up with TRBD2. CDR1 SGHRS and CDR2 YFSETQ come from the germline V gene. V trimming: 4 bases; J trimming: 3 bases; junction bases outside the gene matches: 3. This CDR3 has 15 amino acids. The CDR3 DNA is TGCGCCAGCAGCCTTAGCGGGAGGGTCTACAATGAGCAGTTCTTC. It specifies CASSLSGRVYNEQFF.

The rearrangement links TRBV6-5 to TRBJ2-7, with 8 bases matching TRBD2. The germline CDR1 and CDR2 sequences are MNHEY and SVGAGI. Trimming removed 6 bases from V and 3 bases from J; junction bases left unmatched: 10. This CDR3 is 15 amino acids long. As DNA, the CDR3 is TGTGCCAGCAGCTACGATGGGACTAGTTTCTACGAGCAGTACTTC. Amino acids: CASSYDGTSFYEQYF.

V usage is TRBV11-2 and J usage is TRBJ2-7, with 7 bases lining up with TRBD2. CDR3 length: 16 amino acids. V lost 5 bases and J lost 5; bases outside the gene matches: 15. CDR1 is SGHAT, CDR2 FQNNGV, per germline. The CDR3 here is CASSPPRGEGKNEQYF. The CDR3 DNA follows: TGTGCCAGCAGCCCCCCTCGAGGGGAGGGGAAGAACGAGCAGTACTTC.

This clone turned up a few times. This chain joins TRBV6-5 and TRBJ2-7; D is undetermined. Germline CDR1 MNHEY, CDR2 SVGAGI. Trimming removed 2 bases at V and 5 bases at J, with 10 bases between. The CDR3 totals 13 residues. The CDR3 DNA is TGTGCCAGCAGTTACAGGGAAGGCAACGAGCAGTACTTC. Residues: CASSYREGNEQYF.

This clone is a singleton in its sample. The V call is TRBV15, the J call TRBJ1-2, with D uncertain. The CDR3 runs to 13 residues. Trimming shortened V by 5 bases and J by 4 bases, and 11 bases separated the two germline ends. Per the germline V gene, CDR1 is LNHNV and CDR2 is YYDKDF (reference sequence). The CDR3 reads CATSDMVIYGYTF. The CDR3 coding sequence is TGTGCCACCAGCGATATGGTTATCTATGGCTACACCTTC.

This clone was found once. The chain links TRBV14 to TRBJ2-1; 9 positions agree with TRBD2. V gave up 1 base and J gave up 8 bases; unmatched junction bases: 12. The CDR3 is made up of 17 amino acids. The germline V gene encodes CDR1 SGHDN and CDR2 FVKESK. CDR3: CASSQVLRGGPFDEQFF. Written as DNA, the CDR3 is TGTGCCAGCAGCCAAGTGCTGCGGGGGGGCCCTTTCGATGAGCAGTTCTTC. The full variable domain, with the rest looked up from reference TRBV14 and TRBJ2-1, is EAGVTQFPSHSVIEKGQTVTLRCDPISGHDNLYWYRRVMGKEIKFLLHFVKESKQDESGMPNNRFLAERTGGTYSTLKVQPAELEDSGVYFCASSQVLRGGPFDEQFFGPGTRLTVL.

V and J are TRBV27 and TRBJ1-3; TRBD1 is a possible D gene (6 bases). V dropped 2 bases and J dropped 4 bases, with 12 bases sitting between them. Germline CDR1 reads MNHEY; CDR2 reads SMNVEV (reference sequence). This CDR3 comprises 15 residues. CDR3 in DNA: TGTGCCAGCAGTTTACAATACAGGGCGGGAAACACCATATATTTT. This gives the protein CASSLQYRAGNTIYF.

A few counts support this clone. The chain combines TRBV28 with TRBJ1-5, with D possibly matching TRBD1 (5 bases). V shed 6 bases and J shed 10 bases, with 19 bases lying between them. The CDR3 totals 14 residues. Germline CDR1 reads MDHEN; CDR2 reads SYDVKM. The CDR3 is CASSYSVRGNPQHF. The CDR3 bases are TGTGCCAGCAGCTATTCAGTCCGGGGGAATCCCCAGCATTTT.

This sequence joins TRBV27 and TRBJ2-3; D call uncertain. Trimming pared 8 bases from V and 5 bases from J, leaving 5 bases between. The CDR3 extends over 10 amino acids. Germline CDR1 and CDR2: MNHEY and SMNVEV (reference sequence). The CDR3 DNA reads as TGTGCCAGCCGAGGAGATACGCAGTATTTT. Protein: CASRGDTQYF.

This chain uses TRBV27 with TRBJ2-2; D possibly uses TRBD1 or TRBD2 (5 bases each). V lost 2 bases to trimming and J lost 4 bases, with 11 bases between them. CDR1 MNHEY and CDR2 SMNVEV come from the germline V gene (reference sequence). The CDR3 spans 15 residues. The CDR3 DNA is TGTGCCAGCAGTTTACTAGCCAGGGTCACCGGGGAGCTGTTTTTT. Translating it yields CASSLLARVTGELFF.

CDR3 in amino acids: CASSLLWEGRTDTQYF. Written as DNA, the CDR3 is TGTGCCAGCAGCTTATTGTGGGAGGGCCGGACAGATACGCAGTATTTT. The genes are TRBV7-8 and TRBJ2-3; 7 nucleotides line up with TRBD2. Looked up from germline, CDR1 is SGHVS and CDR2 is FQNEAQ. The CDR3 has 16 amino acids. The ends lost 2 bases at V and 3 bases at J; junction bases unmatched: 8.